This TCR beta chain was observed in a study of T cells after yellow fever vaccination. Study as a whole: When fractions had low cell numbers, they were prepared with SMART-Seq v4 Ultra Low Input. Overall study results and limits: Sorted repertoires could include abundant contaminating clonotypes from bulk cells. Most primary-vaccination clones recurred post-booster (roughly 96% CD4, more than 85% CD8).

As for this clonotype: No antigen is known for it.

The CDR3 covers 14 residues. Germline lookup yields CDR1 LGHNA and CDR2 YNFKEQ. V dropped 7 bases and J dropped 1 base, with 13 bases sitting between them. Via MiXCR, TCRdb re-called the 5' RACE reads, giving one row per CDR3 protein. Found here are 300,000 to 400,000 distinct CDR3 sequences, roughly 8.7% of them singletons; the top ten hold 18%. The rearrangement joins TRBV4-2 to TRBJ1-1; D is unresolved. Sample: PBMCs, taken on the day of the first yellow fever vaccination. The clonotype was recovered from a man between 18 and 35 years old who received the YFV17D yellow fever vaccine. The CDR3: CASTTLYKNTEAFF. CDR3 nucleotide sequence: TGTGCCAGCACGACGTTATATAAGAACACTGAAGCTTTCTTT.